The present TCR beta chain was sequenced within a study of blood T cell repertoires in COVID-19. Background on the study: Sites across the United States, Italy and Spain contributed samples from acute and convalescent COVID-19. The cDNA or gDNA used as material had been derived from T cells, B-cell-depleted T cells, or PBMCs.

Trimming cost V 0 bases and J 1 base, with 8 bases left between them. The CDR3 is 14 amino acids. From germline, CDR1 is SGHRS and CDR2 YFSETQ. Original processing methods: Amplification from reference gene primers served as the basis for estimated nucleated cell counts. Libraries were prepared by immunoSEQ multiplex PCR; TCRdb keeps only in-frame clonotypes and omits some of them. V and J calls and clone size are given by that table; D and trimming were obtained from the DNA. The table lists some 100,000 clones, over 65% of them singletons. This chain connects TRBV5-1 to TRBJ2-7; D is undetermined. The TCR was taken from a man between 65 and 85 years old with acute or convalescent COVID-19. The sequenced material came from peripheral blood. The CDR3: CASSLGAESYEQYF. Written as DNA, the CDR3 is TGCGCCAGCAGCTTGGGGGCAGAGTCCTACGAGCAGTACTTC.